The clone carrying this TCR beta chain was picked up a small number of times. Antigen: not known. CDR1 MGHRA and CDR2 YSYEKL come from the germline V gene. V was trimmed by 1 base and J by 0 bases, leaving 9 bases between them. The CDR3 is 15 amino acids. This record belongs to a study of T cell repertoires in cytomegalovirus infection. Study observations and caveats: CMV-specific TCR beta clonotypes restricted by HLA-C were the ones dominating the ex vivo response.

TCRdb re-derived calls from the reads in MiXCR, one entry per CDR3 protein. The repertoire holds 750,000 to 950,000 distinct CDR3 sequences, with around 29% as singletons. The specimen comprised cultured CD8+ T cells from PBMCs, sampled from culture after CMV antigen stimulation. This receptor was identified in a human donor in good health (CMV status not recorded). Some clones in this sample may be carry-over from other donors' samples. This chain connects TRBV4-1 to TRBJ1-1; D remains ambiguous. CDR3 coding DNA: TGCGCCAGCAGCCAAGTTCTGCTCATGAACACTGAAGCTTTCTTT. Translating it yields CASSQVLLMNTEAFF.